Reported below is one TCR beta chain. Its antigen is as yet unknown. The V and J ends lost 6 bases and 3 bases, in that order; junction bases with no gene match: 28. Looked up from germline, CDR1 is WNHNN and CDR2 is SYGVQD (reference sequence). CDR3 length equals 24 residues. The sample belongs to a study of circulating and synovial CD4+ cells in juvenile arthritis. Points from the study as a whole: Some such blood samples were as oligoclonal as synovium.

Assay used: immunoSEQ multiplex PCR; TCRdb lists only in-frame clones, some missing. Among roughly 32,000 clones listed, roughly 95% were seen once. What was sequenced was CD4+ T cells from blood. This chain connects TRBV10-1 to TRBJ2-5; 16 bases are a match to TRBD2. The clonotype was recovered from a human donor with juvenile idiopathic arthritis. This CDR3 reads CASRDKPPGLAGGPWSDREETQYF. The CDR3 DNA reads TGCGCCAGCAGAGATAAACCTCCGGGACTAGCGGGGGGGCCTTGGTCAGACCGGGAAGAGACCCAGTACTTC.